A single sample is the source of the 2 T cell receptor beta chains below, sequenced in a study of blood T cell repertoires in COVID-19. Profiling relied on immunoSEQ multiplex PCR, and the TCRdb table lists in-frame clones only, not all of them. The sample has about 250,000 clones, nearly 90% seen once; the top ten hold 3%. The sequenced sample consisted of peripheral blood. The receptors were gathered from a man in his late teens or twenties with active or convalescent COVID-19.

In this sample, this clone turned up once. The chain couples TRBV5-4 to TRBJ1-5, with D tentatively TRBD1 (6 bases). Trimming shortened V by 2 bases and J by 6 bases, and 12 bases separated the two germline ends. CDR3 size: 14 residues. Germline assignment: CDR1 SGHNT and CDR2 YYREEE (reference sequence). Here the CDR3 reads CASSLQGSSQPQHF. The CDR3 nucleotides read TGTGCCAGCAGCTTACAGGGTAGTAGTCAGCCCCAGCATTTT.

The chain employs TRBV4-2 and TRBJ1-3, with 7 bases identical to TRBD1. V was clipped by 3 bases and J by 4 bases; unmatched bases: 3. CDR1 is LGHNA and CDR2 is YNFKEQ in the germline V gene. This CDR3 region has 14 residues. CDR3 in DNA: TGTGCCAGCAGCCAGACAGGGCACGGAAACACCATATATTTT. Encoded protein: CASSQTGHGNTIYF.